The T cell receptor beta chain described here comes from a study of T-cell reconstitution after alpha-beta-depleted transplantation in children. V gave up 10 bases and J gave up 7 bases; unmatched junction bases: 12. The germline CDR1 and CDR2 sequences are WSHSY and SAAADI. The CDR3 runs to 14 residues. Preparing the TCRbeta library involved the use of unique molecular identifiers. Each CDR3 protein is one row after TCRdb ran MiXCR on the PCR reads. Among fewer than 750,000 distinct CDR3 sequences listed, roughly a quarter were seen once. The genes are TRBV10-2 and TRBJ2-1; 8 bases are a match to TRBD2. Material: PBMCs, obtained before TCRalphabeta/CD19-depleted stem cell transplant. This clonotype was obtained from a boy under three years old with Wiskott-Aldrich syndrome, due to receive a stem cell transplant. CDR3 in DNA: TGCGCCACGGCGTGGAGGCGGGAGGAGAATGAGCAGTTCTTC. Its protein product is CATAWRREENEQFF.